The 12 T cell receptor beta chains in this list originate from one sample, sequenced in a study of T cell changes during pregnancy in multiple sclerosis. The data were produced by immunoSEQ multiplex PCR, yet TCRdb's version contains in-frame clones alone and is incomplete. The table shows some 48,000 clones, with about 90% occurring only once. Sequences were derived from CD4+ T cells from peripheral blood mononuclear cells, sampled after pregnancy. Every receptor here comes from a female donor in good health, enrolled as a control in a pregnancy study.

The V gene is TRBV7-9, the J gene TRBJ2-5; the match to TRBD2 covers 10 bases. The CDR3 has 14 amino acids. V was clipped by 3 bases and J by 5 bases; unmatched bases: 3. In germline, CDR1 is SEHNR, CDR2 FQNEAQ (reference sequence). The CDR3 protein is CASSFSGRTETQYF. In nucleotides, the CDR3 is TGTGCCAGCAGCTTTAGCGGGAGGACTGAGACCCAGTACTTC.

This clone occurred once. The chain joins TRBV5-4 to TRBJ2-5, with TRBD1 as a possible D gene (8 bases). Per germline, CDR1 SGHNT and CDR2 YYREEE (reference sequence). With 0 bases removed from V and 3 bases from J, the gap between germline ends came to 12 bases. The CDR3 runs 15 residues. The CDR3 is CASSLGQGREETQYF. CDR3 nucleotide sequence: TGTGCCAGCAGCTTGGGACAGGGGAGGGAAGAGACCCAGTACTTC.

This clone occurred a few times. J is TRBJ1-3 and V is TRBV29-1; D uncertain. The CDR3 consists of 14 residues. The ends were cut back, 5 bases at V and 0 bases at J, with 11 bases in the middle. Germline assignment: CDR1 SQVTM and CDR2 ANQGSEA. CDR3 nucleotides: TGCAGCGTTCGTCCGGTCCTCTCTGGAAACACCATATATTTT. Translated: CSVRPVLSGNTIYF.

The chain uses TRBV28 and TRBJ1-3, with D possibly TRBD1 on 5 matching bases. Germline values: CDR1 MDHEN, CDR2 SYDVKM. The CDR3 extends over 15 amino acids. Trimming shortened V by 5 bases and J by 2 bases, and 13 bases separated the two germline ends. This CDR3 is CASSIAGTAGNTIYF. Here the CDR3 DNA reads TGTGCCAGCAGTATCGCAGGGACTGCTGGAAACACCATATATTTT.

The chain employs TRBV7-8 and TRBJ2-1, with D possibly being TRBD2 (6 bases). The V end lost 0 bases, the J end lost 8 bases, and 14 bases lay between the germline ends. The CDR3 consists of 15 residues. Germline assignment: CDR1 SGHVS and CDR2 FQNEAQ. CDR3 amino acids: CASSLAGGVWDEQFF. Here the CDR3 DNA reads TGTGCCAGCAGCTTAGCGGGAGGCGTTTGGGATGAGCAGTTCTTC. The whole variable domain, filled in from reference TRBV7-8 and TRBJ2-1, reads GAGVSQSPRYKVAKRGQDVALRCDPISGHVSLFWYQQALGQGPEFLTYFQNEAQLDKSGLPSDRFFAERPEGSVSTLKIQRTQQEDSAVYLCASSLAGGVWDEQFFGPGTRLTVL.

The chain employs TRBV14 and TRBJ2-7, with 9 nucleotides matching TRBD1. The CDR3 is made up of 15 amino acids. Unmatched junction bases numbered 3, after V lost 3 bases and J lost 0 bases. Germline lookup yields CDR1 SGHDN and CDR2 FVKESK. CDR3 sequence reads: CASSHLGQGSYEQYF. Here the CDR3 DNA reads TGTGCCAGCAGCCATTTGGGACAGGGCTCCTACGAGCAGTACTTC.

V usage is TRBV7-9 and J usage is TRBJ2-5; TRBD1 agrees at 11 bases. The CDR3 spans 15 residues. Germline CDR1 reads SEHNR; CDR2 reads FQNEAQ (reference sequence). Trimming removed 4 bases from V and 4 bases from J; junction bases left unmatched: 5. CDR3 region: CASSSGQGAGETQYF. CDR3 sequence (DNA): TGTGCCAGCAGCTCCGGACAGGGGGCGGGAGAGACCCAGTACTTC.

J is TRBJ2-7 and V is TRBV15; 7 bases align to TRBD1. Germline V gives CDR1 LNHNV, CDR2 YYDKDF (reference sequence). CDR3 length equals 15 residues. V trimming: 1 base; J trimming: 6 bases; junction bases outside the gene matches: 9. Here the CDR3 DNA reads TGTGCCACCAGCAGAGTTGAGACAGGGATTCGCGAGCAGTACTTC. Its protein product is CATSRVETGIREQYF.

V usage is TRBV4-1 and J usage is TRBJ1-5, with 9 positions matching TRBD1. V trimming: 0 bases; J trimming: 9 bases; junction bases outside the gene matches: 6. Germline loops: CDR1 MGHRA, CDR2 YSYEKL. CDR3 size: 15 residues. CDR3 bases: TGCGCCAGCAGCCAAGAGGTGGGACAGGGCCTGCCCCAGCATTTT. Protein product: CASSQEVGQGLPQHF.

The V call is TRBV6-6, the J call TRBJ1-1; no reliable D call. Trimming removed 3 bases from V and 8 bases from J, with 13 bases in between. Germline-derived CDR1 and CDR2 are MNHNY and SVGAGI (reference sequence). The CDR3 extends over 13 amino acids. The CDR3 nucleotides are TGTGCCAGCAGTTATAACGGGAATTTGGAAGCTTTCTTT. It yields the protein CASSYNGNLEAFF.

This chain joins TRBV6-1 and TRBJ1-1, with D perhaps matching TRBD1 (6 bases). Between the trimmed V and J ends, which lost 4 bases and 12 bases, there was a span of 12 bases. The germline gives CDR1 MNHNS, CDR2 SASEGT. CDR3 length equals 11 residues. The CDR3 nucleotides read TGTGCCAGCAGTGGACGACAGGCACCTTTCTTT. It specifies CASSGRQAPFF.

This clone occurred a few times. The rearrangement links TRBV5-1 to TRBJ2-7; TRBD2 aligns across 7 bases. This CDR3 has 15 residues. With V trimmed by 6 bases and J by 0 bases, 9 bases remained unmatched. Germline CDR1 is SGHRS and CDR2 is YFSETQ. The CDR3 loop is CASKIWEGSSYEQYF. CDR3 bases: TGCGCCAGCAAGATATGGGAGGGGAGCTCCTACGAGCAGTACTTC.